This T cell receptor (beta chain) was retrieved from a study of cytomegalovirus exposure and HLA in healthy donors. Study observations and caveats: Further analysis was carried out later, and it showed several of the most significant clusters appearing linked to common viral pathogens.

CDR3 length: 16 amino acids. V dropped 6 bases and J dropped 1; count of bases not matched to a gene: 9. CDR1 and CDR2 from the germline V gene are SGHRS and YFSETQ. Regarding this clone: The antigen remains unidentified.

The PCR ran on 60 Vbeta and 13 Jbeta primers. This table comes from immunoSEQ multiplex PCR, and its TCRdb copy is limited to in-frame clones, with some not included. Of 250,000 or so clones listed, around 90% are singletons. The receptor was derived from a girl aged 2 to 10 in good health and CMV-seronegative. The chain is built from TRBV5-1 and TRBJ2-3; 9 nucleotides align to TRBD1. Sequencing input: PBMCs. The CDR3 DNA follows: TGCGCCAGCATACCCGACAGGGGGTCGGGCACAGATACGCAGTATTTT. Translating it yields CASIPDRGSGTDTQYF.